This TCR beta chain was profiled in a study of blood T cells in healthy people across ages. Primed by a sample-barcoded 5' primer and a J-beta primer mix, a second PCR proceeded for roughly 7 to 12 cycles. MiXCR, applied by TCRdb to the 5' RACE reads, yields one record per CDR3 protein. The sample yields around 1,500,000 distinct CDR3 sequences, approximately 42% seen once. Trimming at V came to 8 bases and at J to 2 bases, leaving 2 bases not matched to a gene. Germline V gives CDR1 MNHEY, CDR2 SVGAGI. The length of the CDR3 is 13 residues. The clonotype comes from a woman younger than 35 in good health. This sequence joins TRBV6-5 and TRBJ2-7, with TRBD2 identical over 11 bases. Sequencing used blood. This CDR3 reads CASGSGGAYEQYF. Written as DNA, the CDR3 is TGTGCCAGCGGTAGCGGGGGGGCCTACGAGCAGTACTTC.